Listed below are T cell receptor beta chains from one sample, sequenced in a study of blood T cell repertoires in COVID-19. Here immunoSEQ multiplex PCR was the method, and the copy in TCRdb shows in-frame clones only, minus some. The data hold 60,000 to 75,000 clones, with more than 75% observed a single time. What was sequenced was peripheral blood. The receptors shown here come from a human donor in a cohort sampled during active COVID-19. The CDR3 runs from the conserved cysteine through the conserved F or W. Fields, in order: CDR3 length, D gene, clone size, J gene, V gene, CDR3 DNA, CDR3 protein. The D gene is left open where the match is weak. Rows give clone size only sometimes, using once, few, many, or a class for an expanded clone.

15,TRBD2,-,TRBJ2-1,TRBV7-8,TGTGCCAGCAGCTTAGGACTAGCGGGAGGGAATGAGCAGTTCTTC,CASSLGLAGGNEQFF
15,-,-,TRBJ2-2,TRBV28,TGTGCCAGCAGTTTCGCCAGCGGGAACACCGGGGAGCTGTTTTTT,CASSFASGNTGELFF
15,TRBD2,-,TRBJ2-1,TRBV6-5,TGTGCCAGCAGTCCCGGGACTAGCAATGTAAATGAGCAGTTCTTC,CASSPGTSNVNEQFF
15,-,-,TRBJ2-2,TRBV7-9,TGTGCCAGCACCGTAGGACTGGGCGGGGCCGGGGAGCTGTTTTTT,CASTVGLGGAGELFF
15,-,-,TRBJ2-1,TRBV5-1,TGCGCCAGCAGCTTCGAGTGGGAGGGCAGGGGAGAGCAGTTCTTC,CASSFEWEGRGEQFF
13,-,once,TRBJ1-2,TRBV28,TGTGCCAGCAGTTTTCAGGGTGGCTATGGCTACACCTTC,CASSFQGGYGYTF
13,-,-,TRBJ1-2,TRBV6-6,TGTGCCAGCAGTTTTCCGGGGGACTATGGCTACACCTTC,CASSFPGDYGYTF
15,-,-,TRBJ2-3,TRBV28,TGTGCCAGCAGACCTCCGGACTCCGCGGGGAATACGCAGTATTTT,CASRPPDSAGNTQYF
16,TRBD2,-,TRBJ2-3,TRBV10-3,TGTGCCATCAGTGCAAGAATAGCGGGAGTCCCAGATACGCAGTATTTT,CAISARIAGVPDTQYF
16,TRBD1,once,TRBJ1-1,TRBV2,TGTGCCAGCAGTGAAGCGGTTGGTGGGGGACAGTATGAAGCTTTCTTT,CASSEAVGGGQYEAFF
17,-,few,TRBJ1-6,TRBV7-2,TGTGCCAGCAGCCGCCCCAAGGACAACTCCTATAATTCACCCCTCCACTTT,CASSRPKDNSYNSPLHF
13,-,once,TRBJ2-1,TRBV7-3,TGTGCCAGCAGCTACCGGACAGACAATGAGCAGTTCTTC,CASSYRTDNEQFF
14,-,-,TRBJ2-3,TRBV6-6,TGTGCCAGCAGCGGAGGGTGGGGCACAGATACGCAGTATTTT,CASSGGWGTDTQYF
12,-,once,TRBJ1-2,TRBV19,TGTGCCAGTAGTTCGGACTTCCGCGGCTACACCTTC,CASSSDFRGYTF
15,-,-,TRBJ1-1,TRBV11-3,TGTGCCAGCAGCTTAAGGGAGGGGATGAACACTGAAGCTTTCTTT,CASSLREGMNTEAFF
16,TRBD1,-,TRBJ2-7,TRBV27,TGTGCCAGCAGGACCATTTCCGGGACAGCATCCTACGAGCAGTACTTC,CASRTISGTASYEQYF
20,TRBD2,-,TRBJ2-1,TRBV3-1/TRBV3-2,TGTGCCAGCAGCGCGAGCGCGGGACTAGGAGTGGGGGTACGAGGGAATGAGCAGTTCTTC,CASSASAGLGVGVRGNEQFF
18,TRBD1,-,TRBJ2-1,TRBV7-9,TGTGCCAGCAGCTTAGCGAAAAGGGGGACAGGGGGATACAATGAGCAGTTCTTC,CASSLAKRGTGGYNEQFF
14,TRBD2,-,TRBJ2-7,TRBV29-1,TGCAGCGCCGGAACTAGCGGGAGAGGCTACGAGCAGTACTTC,CSAGTSGRGYEQYF
14,-,-,TRBJ1-1,TRBV3-1/TRBV3-2,TGTGCCAGCAGCGACGAGGCTAACAGGAGAGAAGCTTTCTTT,CASSDEANRREAFF
16,-,-,TRBJ2-4,TRBV7-6,TGTGCCAGCAGCTTAGCGGGGGGTACGACCAAAAACATTCAGTACTTC,CASSLAGGTTKNIQYF
13,-,-,TRBJ2-5,TRBV10-3,TGTGCCATCAGGGACACTAATCAAGAGACCCAGTACTTC,CAIRDTNQETQYF
13,-,-,TRBJ2-1,TRBV11-2,TGTGCCAGCAGCCAAAACTTGGGCGATGAGCAGTTCTTC,CASSQNLGDEQFF
18,-,-,TRBJ2-2,TRBV28,TGTGCCAGCAGTTCTCCGGGAGTCGGGAAAAGGGGTACCGGGGAGCTGTTTTTT,CASSSPGVGKRGTGELFF
14,-,-,TRBJ2-1,TRBV7-3,TGTGCCAGCAGCTTAGGAGGAACCCCGGGTGAGCAGTTCTTC,CASSLGGTPGEQFF
15,TRBD2,once,TRBJ2-5,TRBV19,TGTGCCAGTAGTATAGATCTAGCGGGGGGAGAGACCCAGTACTTC,CASSIDLAGGETQYF
16,TRBD2,-,TRBJ2-2,TRBV13,TGTGCCAGCAGCTTAGGCCGACTAGCGGGTACCGGGGAGCTGTTTTTT,CASSLGRLAGTGELFF
13,TRBD1,once,TRBJ2-5,TRBV12-3/TRBV12-4,TGTGCCAGCAGCATTACAGGGGGGGAGACCCAGTACTTC,CASSITGGETQYF
15,-,-,TRBJ1-4,TRBV5-1,TGCGCCAGCAGCTTGGGGAGTGCAACTAATGAAAAACTGTTTTTT,CASSLGSATNEKLFF
16,-,-,TRBJ1-6,TRBV7-9,TGTGCCAGCAGCTTAGGTACAGGGCGAGTGAATTCACCCCTCCACTTT,CASSLGTGRVNSPLHF
15,TRBD2,-,TRBJ2-1,TRBV19,TGTGCCAGTAATCGGGGGGATCCTCGAGTCGGTGAGCAGTTCTTC,CASNRGDPRVGEQFF
15,-,-,TRBJ2-7,TRBV18,TGTGCCAGCTCACCCGCGGGTCTACCCTCCTACGAGCAGTACTTC,CASSPAGLPSYEQYF
16,TRBD2,-,TRBJ2-2,TRBV11-2,TGTGCCAGCAGCTTAGTGCGGGGGATAGGAACCGGGGAGCTGTTTTTT,CASSLVRGIGTGELFF
18,TRBD1,-,TRBJ2-1,TRBV19,TGTGCCAGTAGTATCTTAGGGTATGACAGGGTGTATGGTGCCGAGCAGTTCTTC,CASSILGYDRVYGAEQFF
14,-,-,TRBJ1-1,TRBV28,TGTGCCAGCAGTGAGGGGGGGCTTAAGCCTGAAGCTTTCTTT,CASSEGGLKPEAFF